This T cell receptor (beta chain) emerged from a study of blood T cell repertoires in COVID-19. The overall study: Samples representing acute and convalescent COVID-19 were sourced from the United States, Italy and Spain. PBMCs, B-cell-depleted T cells, or T cells were the source of the cDNA or gDNA that made up the material.

The germline gives CDR1 SEHNR, CDR2 FQNEAQ (reference sequence). With 1 base removed from V and 8 bases from J, the gap between germline ends came to 14 bases. This CDR3 has 14 amino acids. In its sample, this clone was seen a few times. How the authors handled the data: How many nucleated cells were present was estimated from reference gene primer amplification. The repertoire was sequenced with immunoSEQ multiplex PCR; TCRdb's copy has only in-frame clones and lacks some. The V and J calls and the clone size are those of that table, but D and trimming were determined from the DNA. The sample records just over 90,000 clones, around 90% being singletons.

The sequencing input was peripheral blood. This chain links TRBV7-9 with TRBJ1-2, with no clear D. The TCR sequence derives from a human donor with active COVID-19. The donor label of this sample is uncertain. The CDR3 is CASSLGGSAEGYTF. The CDR3 DNA sequence: TGTGCCAGCAGCTTAGGAGGGTCAGCGGAAGGCTACACCTTC.